This T cell receptor (beta chain) emerged from a study of blood T cells in healthy people across ages. For the second PCR, which ran for roughly 6 to 12 cycles, a sample-barcoded 5' primer and a J-beta primer mix were used. TCRdb reprocessed the 5' RACE reads with MiXCR, giving one entry per CDR3 protein. Of 540,000 or so distinct CDR3 sequences in the sample, approximately 27% are singletons; the top ten hold around 18%. V shed 6 bases and J shed 7 bases, with 10 bases lying between them. The germline V gene has CDR1 MNHEY and CDR2 SVGEGT. CDR3 length: 12 residues. J is TRBJ2-4 and V is TRBV6-2 or TRBV6-3; D gene uncertain. The sequence was collected from a woman in her seventies in good health. Sample: blood. DNA of the CDR3: TGTGCCAGCAGCCCTCGGAGCAACATTCAGTACTTC. Its translation is CASSPRSNIQYF.